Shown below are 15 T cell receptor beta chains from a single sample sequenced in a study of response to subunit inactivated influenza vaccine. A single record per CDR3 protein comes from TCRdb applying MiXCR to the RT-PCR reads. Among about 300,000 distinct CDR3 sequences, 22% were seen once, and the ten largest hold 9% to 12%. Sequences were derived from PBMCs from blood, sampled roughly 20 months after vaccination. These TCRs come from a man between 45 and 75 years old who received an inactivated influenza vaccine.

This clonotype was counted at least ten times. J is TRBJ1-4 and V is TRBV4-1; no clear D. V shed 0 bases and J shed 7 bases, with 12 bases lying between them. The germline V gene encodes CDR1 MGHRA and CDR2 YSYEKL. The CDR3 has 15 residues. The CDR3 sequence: CASSQEGREAEKLFF. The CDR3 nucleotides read TGCGCCAGCAGCCAAGAGGGTCGAGAGGCTGAAAAACTGTTTTTT.

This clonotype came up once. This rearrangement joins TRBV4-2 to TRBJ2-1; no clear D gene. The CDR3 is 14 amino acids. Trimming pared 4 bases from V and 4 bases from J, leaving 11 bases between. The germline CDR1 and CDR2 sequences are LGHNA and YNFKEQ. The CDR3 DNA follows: TGTGCCAGCAGCCCTGACTCTATATACAATGAGCAGTTCTTC. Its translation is CASSPDSIYNEQFF.

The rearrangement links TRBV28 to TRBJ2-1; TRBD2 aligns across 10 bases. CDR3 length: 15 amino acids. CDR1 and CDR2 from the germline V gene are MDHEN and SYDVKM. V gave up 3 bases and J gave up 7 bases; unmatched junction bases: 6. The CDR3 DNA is TGTGCCAGCAGTTTTCTTGGACTAGCGGTGAATGAGCAGTTCTTC. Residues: CASSFLGLAVNEQFF.

The CDR3 coding sequence is TGTGCCAGTCTATGGACGCTCACCGGGGAGCTGTTTTTT. Translating gives CASLWTLTGELFF. This sequence joins TRBV3-1 and TRBJ2-2; D call uncertain. CDR3 length: 13 residues. Per the germline V gene, CDR1 is LGHDT and CDR2 is YNNKEL (reference sequence). Trimming stripped 9 bases from V and 4 bases from J, with 12 bases between.

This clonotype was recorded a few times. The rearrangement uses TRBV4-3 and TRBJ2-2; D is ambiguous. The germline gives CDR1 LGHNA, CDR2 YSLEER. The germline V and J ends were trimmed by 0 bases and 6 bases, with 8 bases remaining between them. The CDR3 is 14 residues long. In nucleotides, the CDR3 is TGCGCCAGCAGCCAAGATTCCAGAGCCGGGGAGCTGTTTTTT. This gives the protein CASSQDSRAGELFF.

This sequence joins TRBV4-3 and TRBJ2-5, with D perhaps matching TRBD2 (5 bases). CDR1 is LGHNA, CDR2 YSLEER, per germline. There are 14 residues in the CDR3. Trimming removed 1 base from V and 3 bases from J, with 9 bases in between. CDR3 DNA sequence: TGCGCCAGCAGCCAAGCGGGATCGGAAGAGACCCAGTACTTC. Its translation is CASSQAGSEETQYF.

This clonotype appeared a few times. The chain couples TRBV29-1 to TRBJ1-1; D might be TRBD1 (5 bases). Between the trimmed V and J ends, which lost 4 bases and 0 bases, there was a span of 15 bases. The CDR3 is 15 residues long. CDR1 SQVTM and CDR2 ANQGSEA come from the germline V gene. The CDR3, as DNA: TGCAGCGTTGGGGACCCCGGAAGAGTGAACACTGAAGCTTTCTTT. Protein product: CSVGDPGRVNTEAFF. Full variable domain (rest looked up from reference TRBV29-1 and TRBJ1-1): SAVISQKPSRDICQRGTSLTIQCQVDSQVTMMFWYRQQPGQSLTLIATANQGSEATYESGFVIDKFPISRPNLTFSTLTVSNMSPEDSSIYLCSVGDPGRVNTEAFFGQGTRLTVV.

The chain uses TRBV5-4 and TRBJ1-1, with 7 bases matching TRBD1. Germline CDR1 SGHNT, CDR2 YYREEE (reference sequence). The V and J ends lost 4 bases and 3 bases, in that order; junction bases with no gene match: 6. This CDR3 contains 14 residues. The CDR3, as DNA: TGTGCCAGCAGCCCCACCGACAGGGACACTGAAGCTTTCTTT. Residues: CASSPTDRDTEAFF. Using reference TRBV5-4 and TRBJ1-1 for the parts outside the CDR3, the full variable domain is ETGVTQSPTHLIKTRGQQVTLRCSSQSGHNTVSWYQQALGQGPQFIFQYYREEENGRGNFPPRFSGLQFPNYSSELNVNALELDDSALYLCASSPTDRDTEAFFGQGTRLTVV.

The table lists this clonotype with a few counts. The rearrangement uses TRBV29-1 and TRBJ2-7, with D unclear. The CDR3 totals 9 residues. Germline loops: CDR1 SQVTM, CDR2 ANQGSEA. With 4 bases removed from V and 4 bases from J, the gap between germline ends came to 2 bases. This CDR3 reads CSVGYEQYF. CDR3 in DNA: TGCAGCGTTGGATACGAGCAGTACTTC.

The CDR3, as DNA: TGTGCCAGCAGTTTATTTGGGCTAGCCAAAAACATTCAGTACTTC. It codes for CASSLFGLAKNIQYF. The chain has TRBV28 and TRBJ2-4; no clear D. The length of the CDR3 is 15 residues. V was clipped by 1 base and J by 0 bases, with 7 bases between them. Per germline, CDR1 MDHEN and CDR2 SYDVKM.

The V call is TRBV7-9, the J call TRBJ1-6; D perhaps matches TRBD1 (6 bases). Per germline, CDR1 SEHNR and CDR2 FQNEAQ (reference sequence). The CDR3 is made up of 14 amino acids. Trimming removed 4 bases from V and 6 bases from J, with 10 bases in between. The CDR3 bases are TGTGCCAGCAGCTCGGACAGCCGTAATTCACCCCTCCACTTT. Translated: CASSSDSRNSPLHF.

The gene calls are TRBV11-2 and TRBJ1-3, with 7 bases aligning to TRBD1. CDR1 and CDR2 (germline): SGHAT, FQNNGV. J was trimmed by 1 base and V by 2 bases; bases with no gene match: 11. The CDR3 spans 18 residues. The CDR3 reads CASSLWGQKSRSGNTIYF. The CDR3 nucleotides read TGTGCCAGCAGCTTATGGGGACAGAAATCGAGATCTGGAAACACCATATATTTT.

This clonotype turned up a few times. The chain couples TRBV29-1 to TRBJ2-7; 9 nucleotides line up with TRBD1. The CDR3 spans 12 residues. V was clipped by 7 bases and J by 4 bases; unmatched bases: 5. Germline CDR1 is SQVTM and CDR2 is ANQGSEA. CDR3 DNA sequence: TGCAGCGCCGGGACAGGGCGTTACGAGCAGTACTTC. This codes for CSAGTGRYEQYF.

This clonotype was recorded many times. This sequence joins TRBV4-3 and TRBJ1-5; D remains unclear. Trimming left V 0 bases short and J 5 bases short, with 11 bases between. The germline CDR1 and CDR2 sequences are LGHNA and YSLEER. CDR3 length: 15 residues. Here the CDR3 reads CASSQDAGPHQPQHF. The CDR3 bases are TGCGCCAGCAGCCAAGACGCAGGACCTCATCAGCCCCAGCATTTT.

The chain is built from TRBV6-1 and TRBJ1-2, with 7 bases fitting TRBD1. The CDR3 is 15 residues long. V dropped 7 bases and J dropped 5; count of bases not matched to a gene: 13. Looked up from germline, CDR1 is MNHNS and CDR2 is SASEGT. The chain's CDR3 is CASTESVNRGYGYTF. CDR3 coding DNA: TGTGCCAGCACAGAATCCGTTAACAGGGGTTATGGCTACACCTTC.